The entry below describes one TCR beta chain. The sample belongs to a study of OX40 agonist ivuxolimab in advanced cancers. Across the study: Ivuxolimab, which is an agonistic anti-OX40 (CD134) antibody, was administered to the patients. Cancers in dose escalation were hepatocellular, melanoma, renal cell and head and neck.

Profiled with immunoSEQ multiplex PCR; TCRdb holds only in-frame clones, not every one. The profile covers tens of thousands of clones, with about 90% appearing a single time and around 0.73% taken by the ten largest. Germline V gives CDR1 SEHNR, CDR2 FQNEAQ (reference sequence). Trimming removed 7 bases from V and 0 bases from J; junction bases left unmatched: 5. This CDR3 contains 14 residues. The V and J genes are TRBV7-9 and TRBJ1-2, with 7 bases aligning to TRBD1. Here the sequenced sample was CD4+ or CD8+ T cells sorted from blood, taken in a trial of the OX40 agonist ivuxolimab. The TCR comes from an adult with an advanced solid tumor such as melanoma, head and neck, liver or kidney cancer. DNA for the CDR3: TGTGCCAGCACCCCGACAGGGCCTAACTATGGCTACACCTTC. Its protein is CASTPTGPNYGYTF.